This is a list of T cell receptor beta chains from one sample in a study of shared clonotypes between healthy human individuals. Sequencing was performed with immunoSEQ multiplex PCR; in TCRdb, only in-frame clones are kept and a portion is missing. The sample consists of around 2,000,000 clones, approximately 95% of them appearing once. Sequences were obtained from naive CD8+ T cells sorted from blood. Receptor source: a man aged 18 to 30 in good health. CDR3s leave out the opening cysteine and the closing phenylalanine or tryptophan. A D gene is named only where the DNA matches it firmly. Clone size is not always given. Where it is, it says once, few, many or a class for expanded clones.

TRBJ2-7	TRBV5-6	.	.	ASSFGDLGEQY
TRBJ1-1	TRBV18	.	TRBD1	ASSEQGANHIAF
TRBJ2-3	TRBV30	.	TRBD2	AWSTRGGGVTQY
TRBJ2-7	TRBV19	once	.	ASSPAAAYEQY
TRBJ2-1	TRBV11-3	.	.	ASSPTLSSYNEQF
TRBJ2-5	TRBV4-1	.	TRBD1	ASSLNPGQGGQETQY
TRBJ2-3	TRBV5-8	.	TRBD2	ASSLTSASDTQY
TRBJ2-2	TRBV4-1	.	.	ASSQVETARGELF
TRBJ2-3	TRBV9	.	.	ASSGGLAASTDTQY
TRBJ2-7	TRBV2	.	TRBD1	ATRTGLGEQY
TRBJ2-5	TRBV4-3	.	.	ASSQEPGPLQETQY
TRBJ2-4	TRBV5-1	.	TRBD1	ASSLWTGGDSIQY
TRBJ2-1	TRBV2	once	TRBD2	ASSPETLAGFYNEQF
TRBJ2-7	TRBV10-2	.	.	ASSRTEVSYEQY
TRBJ1-4	TRBV5-1	.	TRBD1	ASSLTRPGQGLTNEKLF
TRBJ1-2	TRBV4-1	.	.	ASSLGVDGYT
TRBJ1-4	TRBV5-1	.	.	ASSLVGDTNEKLF
TRBJ1-1	TRBV30	.	.	ALGDTEAF
TRBJ2-1	TRBV7-9	.	TRBD1	ASSSGTGDEQF
TRBJ2-7	TRBV4-1	.	.	ASSQEGIGGYEQY
TRBJ2-2	TRBV30	.	TRBD2	AWSVGTSGAAGELF
TRBJ2-7	TRBV5-6	.	TRBD1	ASGQGSSYEQY
TRBJ1-3	TRBV7-9	.	.	ASSLGQSSGNTIY
TRBJ2-7	TRBV4-1	.	TRBD1	ASSQAGGAYEQY
TRBJ2-5	TRBV7-9	.	.	ATHKLSQETQY
TRBJ1-6	TRBV28	.	.	ASSLMTGSPLH
TRBJ2-3	TRBV27	.	TRBD2	ASSNQPGLAPDTQY
TRBJ1-2	TRBV6-1	.	.	ASSGGRRDGYT
TRBJ2-7	TRBV4-1	.	.	ASSRSPVQTYEQY
TRBJ2-7	TRBV6-6	.	TRBD1	ASSGTVYEQY
TRBJ2-7	TRBV5-5	.	.	ASSLDSPYYEQY
TRBJ1-5	TRBV28	.	.	ASSPTGQPNQPQH
TRBJ2-5	TRBV7-9	once	.	ASSFLFFPETQY
TRBJ2-5	TRBV5-1	.	TRBD1	ASSPGTVQNQETQY
TRBJ2-1	TRBV30	.	.	AWASGYDNEQF
TRBJ2-2	TRBV27	few	TRBD1	ASTVTGAHGELF
TRBJ2-1	TRBV15	.	TRBD1	ATSNRGPDEQF
TRBJ2-7	TRBV6-1	.	.	ASSEFWDEQY
TRBJ1-5	TRBV9	.	TRBD1	ASSRRDRNQPQH
TRBJ2-1	TRBV6-5	.	TRBD2	ASSYSAGLVTDEQF
TRBJ2-2	TRBV5-1	.	TRBD1	ASSFTGTGGTGELF
TRBJ1-1	TRBV7-9	.	.	ASSQGGKPEAF
TRBJ1-1	TRBV5-6	.	TRBD1	ASSGTGGLNTEAF
TRBJ1-1	TRBV6-9	.	.	ATPPLWGNTEAF
TRBJ2-1	TRBV19	.	.	ARRGSVVYNEQF
TRBJ1-1	TRBV27	.	.	ASSLDGPYTEAF
TRBJ2-1	TRBV11-2	.	TRBD1	ASSLRGQGVRDNEQF
TRBJ2-1	TRBV19	.	.	ATSPLKSSYNEQF
TRBJ2-7	TRBV4-3	once	.	ASSQEASSSYEQY
TRBJ2-3	TRBV19	few	.	ASSADRGTDTQY
TRBJ2-5	TRBV5-4	.	.	ASSLEQGQETQY
TRBJ1-1	TRBV11-2	.	.	ASSLEAANTEAF
TRBJ2-7	TRBV20-1	.	.	SHRVDYEQY
TRBJ2-1	TRBV19	.	.	ASSMGGGNEQF
TRBJ2-3	TRBV18	.	TRBD1	ASSPPGTGGAITDTQY